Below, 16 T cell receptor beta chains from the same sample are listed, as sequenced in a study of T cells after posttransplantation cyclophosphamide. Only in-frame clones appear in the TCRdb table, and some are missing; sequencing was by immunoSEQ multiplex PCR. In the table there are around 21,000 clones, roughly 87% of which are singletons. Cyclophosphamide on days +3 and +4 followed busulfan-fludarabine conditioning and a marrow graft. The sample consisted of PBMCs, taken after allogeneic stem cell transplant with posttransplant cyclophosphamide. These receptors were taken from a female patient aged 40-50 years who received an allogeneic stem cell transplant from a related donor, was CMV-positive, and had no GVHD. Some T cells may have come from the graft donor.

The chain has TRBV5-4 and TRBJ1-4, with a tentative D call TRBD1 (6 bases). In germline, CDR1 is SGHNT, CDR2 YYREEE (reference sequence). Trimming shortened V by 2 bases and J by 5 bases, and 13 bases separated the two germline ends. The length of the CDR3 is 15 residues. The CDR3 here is CASSFGGALNEKLFF. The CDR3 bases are TGTGCCAGCAGCTTCGGGGGGGCGCTCAATGAAAAACTGTTTTTT.

The CDR3 reads CASSPWAVADTQYF. The CDR3 DNA sequence: TGTGCCAGCAGCCCCTGGGCAGTGGCAGATACGCAGTATTTT. This chain connects TRBV2 to TRBJ2-3; D remains unclear. Per the germline V gene, CDR1 is SNHLY and CDR2 is FYNNEI. The V and J ends lost 6 bases and 4 bases respectively, with 14 bases between them. This CDR3 is built from 14 residues.

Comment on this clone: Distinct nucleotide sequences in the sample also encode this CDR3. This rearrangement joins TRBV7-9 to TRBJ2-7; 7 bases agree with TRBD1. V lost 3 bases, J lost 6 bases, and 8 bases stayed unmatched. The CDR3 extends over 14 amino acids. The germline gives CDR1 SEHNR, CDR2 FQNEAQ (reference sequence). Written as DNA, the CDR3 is TGTGCCAGCAGCTTCAGAGGAACAGGGGTCGAGCAGTACTTC. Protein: CASSFRGTGVEQYF.

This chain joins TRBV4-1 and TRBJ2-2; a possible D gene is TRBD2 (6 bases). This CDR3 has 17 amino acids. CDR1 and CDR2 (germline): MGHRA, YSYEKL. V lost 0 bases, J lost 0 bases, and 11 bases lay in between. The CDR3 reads CASSQDTERANTGELFF. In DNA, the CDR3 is TGCGCCAGCAGCCAAGATACCGAGCGGGCGAACACCGGGGAGCTGTTTTTT.

Here the CDR3 reads CASSREMNTEAFF. The CDR3 DNA reads TGTGCCAGCAGTCGAGAAATGAACACTGAAGCTTTCTTT. V and J are TRBV7-2 and TRBJ1-1; D unresolved. The germline gives CDR1 SGHTA, CDR2 FQGNSA. Trimming left V 6 bases short and J 0 bases short, with 8 bases between. The CDR3 loop spans 13 amino acids.

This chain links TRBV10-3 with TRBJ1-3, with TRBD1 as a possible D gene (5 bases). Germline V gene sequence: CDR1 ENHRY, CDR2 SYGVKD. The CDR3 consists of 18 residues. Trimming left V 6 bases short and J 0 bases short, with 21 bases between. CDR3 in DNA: TGTGCCATCAGCGCATCCGGGACTACCTCTTCCTCTGGAAACACCATATATTTT. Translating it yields CAISASGTTSSSGNTIYF.

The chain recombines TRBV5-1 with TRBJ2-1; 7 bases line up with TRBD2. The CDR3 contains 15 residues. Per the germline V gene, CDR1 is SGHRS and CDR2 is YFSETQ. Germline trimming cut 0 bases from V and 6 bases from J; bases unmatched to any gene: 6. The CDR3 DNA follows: TGCGCCAGCAGCTTGGTTGGGGGACTAACCAATGAGCAGTTCTTC. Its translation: CASSLVGGLTNEQFF.

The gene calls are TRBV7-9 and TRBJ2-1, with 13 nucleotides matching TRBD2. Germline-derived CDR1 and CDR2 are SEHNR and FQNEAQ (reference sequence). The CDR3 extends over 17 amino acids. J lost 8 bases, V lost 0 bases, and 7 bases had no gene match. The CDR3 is CASSLARGLAGEDEQFF. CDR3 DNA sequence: TGTGCCAGCAGCTTAGCCCGAGGACTAGCGGGAGAGGATGAGCAGTTCTTC.

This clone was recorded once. CDR3: CASYPGNTIYF. In nucleotides, the CDR3 is TGTGCCTCCTACCCTGGAAACACCATATATTTT. The rearrangement uses TRBV30 and TRBJ1-3; no definite D call. V lost 7 bases and J 2 bases, leaving 6 bases between the germline ends. The length of the CDR3 is 11 residues. Germline values: CDR1 GTSNPN, CDR2 SVGIG (reference sequence).

The CDR3 is CASSWDRPYGYTF. The CDR3 nucleotides read TGTGCCAGCAGCTGGGACAGGCCCTATGGCTACACCTTC. This chain uses TRBV11-2 with TRBJ1-2; 8 bases are a match to TRBD1. V was pared by 4 bases and J by 4 bases, with 2 bases of the junction left unmatched. In germline, CDR1 is SGHAT, CDR2 FQNNGV. This CDR3 is built from 13 residues.

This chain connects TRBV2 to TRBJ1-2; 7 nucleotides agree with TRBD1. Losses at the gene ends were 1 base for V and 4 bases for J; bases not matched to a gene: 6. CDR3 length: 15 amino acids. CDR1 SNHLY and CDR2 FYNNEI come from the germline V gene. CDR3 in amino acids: CASSEGDSNPYGYTF. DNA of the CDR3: TGTGCCAGCAGTGAAGGGGACAGCAACCCCTATGGCTACACCTTC.

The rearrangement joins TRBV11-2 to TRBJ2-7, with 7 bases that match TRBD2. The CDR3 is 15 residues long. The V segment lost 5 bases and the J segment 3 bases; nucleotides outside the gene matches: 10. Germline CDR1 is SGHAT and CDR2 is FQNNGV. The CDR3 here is CASSRGSSSYYEQYF. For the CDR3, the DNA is TGTGCCAGCAGCCGCGGGAGTAGTAGTTACTACGAGCAGTACTTC.

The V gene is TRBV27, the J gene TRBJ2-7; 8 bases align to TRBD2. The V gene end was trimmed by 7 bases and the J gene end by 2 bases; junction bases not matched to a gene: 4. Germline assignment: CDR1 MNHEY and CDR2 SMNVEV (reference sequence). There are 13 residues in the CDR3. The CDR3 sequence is CASKNGGAYEQYF. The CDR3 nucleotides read TGTGCCAGCAAGAACGGGGGGGCCTACGAGCAGTACTTC.

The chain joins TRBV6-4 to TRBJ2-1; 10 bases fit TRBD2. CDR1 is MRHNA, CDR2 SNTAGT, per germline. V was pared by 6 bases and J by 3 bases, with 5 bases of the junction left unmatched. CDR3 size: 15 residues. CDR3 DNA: TGTGCCAGCAGCACTATAGCGGGAGGCTACAATGAGCAGTTCTTC. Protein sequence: CASSTIAGGYNEQFF.

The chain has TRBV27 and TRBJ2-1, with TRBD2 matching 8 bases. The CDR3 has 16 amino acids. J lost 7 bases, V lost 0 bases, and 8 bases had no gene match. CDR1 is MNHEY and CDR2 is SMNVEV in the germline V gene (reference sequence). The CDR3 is CASSLSAGGLVNEQFF. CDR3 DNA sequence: TGTGCCAGCAGTTTATCGGCGGGAGGCCTTGTGAATGAGCAGTTCTTC.

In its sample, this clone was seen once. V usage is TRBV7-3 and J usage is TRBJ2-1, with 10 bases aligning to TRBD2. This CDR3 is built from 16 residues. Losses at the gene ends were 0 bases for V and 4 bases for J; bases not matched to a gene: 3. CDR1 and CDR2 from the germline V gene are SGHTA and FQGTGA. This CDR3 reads CASSLTSGRGYNEQFF. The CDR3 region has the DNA TGTGCCAGCAGCTTAACGAGCGGGAGGGGTTACAATGAGCAGTTCTTC. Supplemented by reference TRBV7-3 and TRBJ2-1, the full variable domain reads GAGVSQTPSNKVTEKGKYVELRCDPISGHTALYWYRQSLGQGPEFLIYFQGTGAADDSGLPNDRFFAVRPEGSVSTLKIQRTERGDSAVYLCASSLTSGRGYNEQFFGPGTRLTVL.